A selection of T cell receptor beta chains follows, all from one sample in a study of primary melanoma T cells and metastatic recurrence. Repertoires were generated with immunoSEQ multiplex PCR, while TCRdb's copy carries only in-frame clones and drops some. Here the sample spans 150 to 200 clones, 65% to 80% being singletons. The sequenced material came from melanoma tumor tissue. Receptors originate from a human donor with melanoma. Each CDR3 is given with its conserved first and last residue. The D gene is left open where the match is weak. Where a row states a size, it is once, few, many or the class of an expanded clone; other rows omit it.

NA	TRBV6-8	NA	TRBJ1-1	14	CASSTHRPNTEAFF	TGTGCCAGCAGTACCCACAGGCCCAACACTGAAGCTTTCTTT
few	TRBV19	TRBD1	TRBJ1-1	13	CASSPRGGTEAFF	TGTGCCAGTAGTCCCAGGGGGGGTACTGAAGCTTTCTTT
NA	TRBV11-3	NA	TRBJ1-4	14	CASSPTATNEKLFF	TGTGCCAGCAGCCCGACCGCAACTAATGAAAAACTGTTTTTT
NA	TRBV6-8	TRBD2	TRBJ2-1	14	CASRWSGGAHEQFF	TGTGCCAGCCGTTGGAGCGGGGGGGCCCATGAGCAGTTCTTC
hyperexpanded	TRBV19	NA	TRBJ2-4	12	CASSIGVDIQYF	TGTGCCAGTAGTATAGGGGTTGACATTCAGTACTTC
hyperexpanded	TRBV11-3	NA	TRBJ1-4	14	CASSVSTAYEKLFF	TGTGCCAGCAGCGTTTCGACAGCGTATGAAAAACTGTTTTTT
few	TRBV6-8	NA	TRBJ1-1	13	CASSLTGNTEAFF	TGTGCCAGCAGTCTGACAGGGAACACTGAAGCTTTCTTT
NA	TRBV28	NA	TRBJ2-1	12	CASSLWYNEQFF	TGTGCCAGCAGTTTATGGTACAATGAGCAGTTCTTC
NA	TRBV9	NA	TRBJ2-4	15	CASSPGARGKNIQYF	TGTGCCAGCAGCCCGGGAGCCCGGGGCAAAAACATTCAGTACTTC
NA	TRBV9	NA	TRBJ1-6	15	CASSAETGGSSPLHF	TGTGCCAGCAGCGCAGAGACGGGGGGATCCTCACCCCTCCACTTT
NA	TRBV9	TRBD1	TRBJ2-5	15	CASNDGDRDDETQYF	TGTGCCAGCAACGACGGGGACAGGGATGATGAGACCCAGTACTTC
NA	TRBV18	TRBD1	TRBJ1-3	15	CASSPGTGAGNTIYF	TGTGCCAGCTCACCTGGGACAGGGGCTGGAAACACCATATATTTT
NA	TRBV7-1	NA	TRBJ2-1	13	CASSFDWDNEQFF	TGTGCCAGCAGCTTCGACTGGGACAATGAGCAGTTCTTC
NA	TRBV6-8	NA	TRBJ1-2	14	CASSYGSLGYGYTF	TGTGCCAGCAGTTACGGCAGCCTCGGATATGGCTACACCTTC